The 27 T cell receptor beta chains reported below all come from one sample, sequenced in a study of beta chain features in type 1 diabetes. Isolated RNA was reverse transcribed in full, so expressed TCRB transcripts were sequenced. Assay used: immunoSEQ multiplex PCR; TCRdb lists only in-frame clones, some missing. The sample has a few hundred thousand clones, roughly 11% seen once. Sequencing was carried out using naive CD4+ T cells from blood. These receptor sequences come from a woman in her twenties or thirties in good health.

This clone was detected only a few times. The rearrangement uses TRBV2 and TRBJ1-5; 7 bases map to TRBD1. Losses at the gene ends were 7 bases for V and 6 bases for J; bases not matched to a gene: 3. The CDR3 contains 12 residues. Germline V gives CDR1 SNHLY, CDR2 FYNNEI. This CDR3 is CASNTGVQPQHF. For the CDR3, the DNA is TGTGCCAGCAACACAGGGGTTCAGCCCCAGCATTTT.

This clone came up a few times. This chain links TRBV5-4 with TRBJ2-1; the match to TRBD2 covers 12 bases. The CDR3 consists of 15 residues. Germline CDR1 SGHNT, CDR2 YYREEE (reference sequence). V shed 2 bases, J shed 6 bases, and the junction held 3 bases outside the gene matches. The DNA for the CDR3 is TGTGCCAGCAGCTTTGGACTAGCGGGACCCAATGAGCAGTTCTTC. Residues: CASSFGLAGPNEQFF. Based on the CDR3 plus reference TRBV5-4 and TRBJ2-1, the full variable domain is ETGVTQSPTHLIKTRGQQVTLRCSSQSGHNTVSWYQQALGQGPQFIFQYYREEENGRGNFPPRFSGLQFPNYSSELNVNALELDDSALYLCASSFGLAGPNEQFFGPGTRLTVL.

The CDR3 is CASSTRSGSRRETQYF. As DNA, the CDR3 is TGTGCCAGCAGCACCAGATCAGGGTCCAGGAGAGAGACCCAGTACTTC. The genes are TRBV7-2 and TRBJ2-5, with D perhaps matching TRBD1 (5 bases). Deletions cut 5 bases from V and 4 bases from J, with 20 bases between. Germline values: CDR1 SGHTA, CDR2 FQGNSA. CDR3 size: 16 residues. The whole variable domain, filled in from reference TRBV7-2 and TRBJ2-5, reads GAGVSQSPSNKVTEKGKDVELRCDPISGHTALYWYRQSLGQGLEFLIYFQGNSAPDKSGLPSDRFSAERTGGSVSTLTIQRTQQEDSAVYLCASSTRSGSRRETQYFGPGTRLLVL.

This chain connects TRBV6-6 to TRBJ1-2, with D tentatively TRBD1 (6 bases). Germline CDR1 is MNHNY and CDR2 is SVGAGI (reference sequence). The CDR3 has 14 residues. Here the CDR3 reads CASGAGPLNYGYTF. The CDR3, as DNA: TGTGCTTCAGGGGCAGGACCTCTTAACTATGGCTACACCTTC.

V usage is TRBV9 and J usage is TRBJ2-7; tentatively, D is TRBD2 (5 bases). V lost 1 base and J lost 3, with 14 bases in between. The CDR3 loop spans 15 amino acids. CDR1 is SGDLS and CDR2 is YYNGEE in the germline V gene. The CDR3 spells CASSVRADLSYEQYF. The CDR3 DNA reads as TGTGCCAGCAGCGTACGAGCGGACCTTAGCTACGAGCAGTACTTC.

For this clone: The junction shows a germline mismatch at one end, possibly a read error. The chain uses TRBV18 and TRBJ2-1, with a possible D match to TRBD2 (6 bases). CDR3 length: 15 residues. The germline V gene encodes CDR1 KGHSH and CDR2 LQKENI. CDR3 sequence reads: CASSPQGGSYNGQFF. The CDR3 nucleotides read TGTGCCAGCTCACCCCAAGGAGGGTCATACAATGGGCAGTTCTTC.

This clone has just a few counts. The sample holds other DNA sequences that translate to the same CDR3. The chain joins TRBV5-1 to TRBJ1-1; D might be TRBD1 (5 bases). This CDR3 contains 14 residues. Trimming removed 0 bases at V and 1 base at J, with 7 bases between. Germline V gene data show CDR1 as SGHRS and CDR2 as YFSETQ. The CDR3 nucleotides read TGCGCCAGCAGCTTGGGACAGACGAACACTGAAGCTTTCTTT. Translated, it gives CASSLGQTNTEAFF.

CDR3 residues: CASSLDAGLAGGPRTGELFF. CDR3 sequence (DNA): TGTGCCAGCAGCTTAGATGCGGGACTAGCGGGAGGGCCGCGGACCGGGGAGCTGTTTTTT. The J gene is TRBJ2-2, the V gene TRBV7-3; 16 nucleotides agree with TRBD2. The germline gives CDR1 SGHTA, CDR2 FQGTGA. There are 20 residues in the CDR3. J was trimmed by 5 bases and V by 2 bases; bases with no gene match: 11.

A few counts support this clone. The V and J genes are TRBV29-1 and TRBJ1-2; maybe TRBD1 (6 bases). From germline, CDR1 is SQVTM and CDR2 ANQGSEA. V lost 3 bases and J 6 bases, leaving 11 bases between the germline ends. The CDR3 is 12 amino acids. The DNA for the CDR3 is TGCAGCGTTGAGGAAACAGGGAATGGCTACACCTTC. Amino acids: CSVEETGNGYTF. Drawing the rest from reference TRBV29-1 and TRBJ1-2, the complete variable domain is SAVISQKPSRDICQRGTSLTIQCQVDSQVTMMFWYRQQPGQSLTLIATANQGSEATYESGFVIDKFPISRPNLTFSTLTVSNMSPEDSSIYLCSVEETGNGYTFGSGTRLTVV.

This clone was found a few times. The chain joins TRBV27 to TRBJ2-6; D unresolved. Germline-derived CDR1 and CDR2 are MNHEY and SMNVEV (reference sequence). Trimming pared 2 bases from V and 0 bases from J, leaving 8 bases between. The CDR3 covers 16 residues. CDR3 in DNA: TGTGCCAGCAGTTTAGGCGGTTACTCTGGGGCCAACGTCCTGACTTTC. This codes for CASSLGGYSGANVLTF.

The V gene is TRBV6-5, the J gene TRBJ1-3, with D uncertain. CDR1 MNHEY and CDR2 SVGAGI come from the germline V gene. The CDR3 covers 12 residues. Trimming removed 8 bases at V and 2 bases at J, with 7 bases between. The CDR3 loop is CASGQPGNTIYF. The CDR3 DNA follows: TGTGCCAGCGGGCAGCCTGGAAACACCATATATTTT.

The V call is TRBV5-1, the J call TRBJ2-1; the match to TRBD2 covers 10 bases. Trimming removed 0 bases from V and 10 bases from J; junction bases left unmatched: 7. CDR3 size: 15 residues. CDR1 is SGHRS, CDR2 YFSETQ, per germline. The CDR3 bases are TGCGCCAGCAGCTTGGCCTCTAGCGGGAGATCAGAGCAGTTCTTC. Encoded protein: CASSLASSGRSEQFF. Full variable domain (outside the CDR3, taken from reference TRBV5-1 and TRBJ2-1): KAGVTQTPRYLIKTRGQQVTLSCSPISGHRSVSWYQQTPGQGLQFLFEYFSETQRNKGNFPGRFSGRQFSNSRSEMNVSTLELGDSALYLCASSLASSGRSEQFFGPGTRLTVL.

The chain employs TRBV28 and TRBJ2-7; D perhaps matches TRBD2 (6 bases). Germline V gene lookup returns CDR1 MDHEN and CDR2 SYDVKM. Trimming left V 7 bases short and J 2 bases short, with 15 bases between. The CDR3 has 14 residues. DNA for the CDR3: TGTGCCAGCACCAGCGCGGGGATACCCTACGAGCAGTACTTC. Protein product: CASTSAGIPYEQYF.

This clone came up a few times. Within the sample, other DNA sequences also encode this same CDR3. The rearrangement links TRBV4-3 to TRBJ2-7; 10 positions agree with TRBD2. Losses at the gene ends were 1 base for V and 2 bases for J; bases not matched to a gene: 2. In germline, CDR1 is LGHNA, CDR2 YSLEER. The CDR3 runs 15 residues. The CDR3 region has the DNA TGCGCCAGCAGCCAAGCACTAGCGGGGCCCTACGAGCAGTACTTC. This codes for CASSQALAGPYEQYF.

Only a few counts were recorded for this clone. The chain's CDR3 is CASSLMGRGETQYF. CDR3 bases: TGTGCCAGCAGCTTGATGGGGCGGGGAGAGACCCAGTACTTC. The chain combines TRBV7-3 with TRBJ2-5; D possibly corresponds to TRBD2 (6 bases). The CDR3 totals 14 residues. From germline, CDR1 is SGHTA and CDR2 FQGTGA. The V and J ends lost 3 bases and 4 bases respectively, with 12 bases between them.

This clone was counted a few times. The chain joins TRBV29-1 to TRBJ1-2; D perhaps matches TRBD1 (5 bases). Trimming stripped 3 bases from V and 4 bases from J, with 15 bases between. The CDR3 has 14 amino acids. The germline gives CDR1 SQVTM, CDR2 ANQGSEA. The CDR3 DNA reads TGCAGCGTTGAGGAGGGGCCCCTTGGCTATGGCTACACCTTC. It is translated as CSVEEGPLGYGYTF.

This clone came up a few times. The chain couples TRBV28 to TRBJ1-2; 10 nucleotides line up with TRBD1. CDR1 and CDR2 (germline): MDHEN, SYDVKM. Germline trimming cut 5 bases from V and 8 bases from J; bases unmatched to any gene: 8. The CDR3 is 14 residues long. The CDR3 region has the DNA TGTGCCAGCAGTCCTCCGGGACAGGGGAGGGGCTACACCTTC. It is translated as CASSPPGQGRGYTF.

V usage is TRBV7-2 and J usage is TRBJ2-2; 7 nucleotides line up with TRBD2. From germline, CDR1 is SGHTA and CDR2 FQGNSA. This CDR3 region has 16 residues. Unmatched junction bases numbered 6, after V lost 5 bases and J lost 0 bases. The DNA of the CDR3 is TGTGCCAGCAGCCTGGGAGGGCCCGCGAACACCGGGGAGCTGTTTTTT. This codes for CASSLGGPANTGELFF. The whole variable domain, remainder taken from reference TRBV7-2 and TRBJ2-2, is GAGVSQSPSNKVTEKGKDVELRCDPISGHTALYWYRQSLGQGLEFLIYFQGNSAPDKSGLPSDRFSAERTGGSVSTLTIQRTQQEDSAVYLCASSLGGPANTGELFFGEGSRLTVL.

The chain links TRBV30 to TRBJ1-2, with 8 bases lining up with TRBD1. Germline V CDR1 and CDR2: GTSNPN, SVGIG (reference sequence). V gave up 0 bases and J gave up 8 bases; unmatched junction bases: 11. CDR3 length equals 15 residues. This chain's CDR3 is CAWSVLARQGKGYTF. The DNA for the CDR3 is TGTGCCTGGAGTGTACTTGCCCGACAGGGGAAGGGCTACACCTTC.

This sequence joins TRBV14 and TRBJ2-6; possible D gene TRBD2, 5 bases. Germline V gene data show CDR1 as SGHDN and CDR2 as FVKESK. The CDR3 consists of 16 residues. The germline V and J ends were trimmed by 0 bases and 0 bases, with 6 bases remaining between them. CDR3 sequence (DNA): TGTGCCAGCAGCCAAGAAGGGAGCTCTGGGGCCAACGTCCTGACTTTC. Translating it yields CASSQEGSSGANVLTF.

This rearrangement joins TRBV10-3 to TRBJ2-7, with 12 bases identical to TRBD2. Germline-derived CDR1 and CDR2 are ENHRY and SYGVKD. This CDR3 is built from 15 residues. V lost 5 bases, J lost 3 bases, and 5 bases stayed unmatched. CDR3 region: CAISTTSGRFYEQYF. CDR3 DNA: TGTGCCATCAGTACCACTAGCGGGAGGTTCTACGAGCAGTACTTC.

The chain couples TRBV10-3 to TRBJ1-5, with D maybe TRBD1 (6 bases). This CDR3 region has 13 residues. Germline-derived CDR1 and CDR2 are ENHRY and SYGVKD. The V end was cut by 8 bases, the J end by 7 bases, with 15 bases between. CDR3: CAIATGFGQPQHF. DNA for the CDR3: TGTGCCATCGCAACAGGGTTCGGCCAGCCCCAGCATTTT.

V is TRBV29-1 and J is TRBJ2-5; 7 bases fit TRBD2. CDR1 and CDR2 from the germline V gene are SQVTM and ANQGSEA. V shed 6 bases and J 5 bases; nucleotides not matched to a gene: 12. CDR3 size: 14 residues. CDR3 bases: TGCAGCGTCTCCTCAGGACTAGGTACGGAGACCCAGTACTTC. It encodes CSVSSGLGTETQYF.

This clone has just a few counts. The V call is TRBV4-3, the J call TRBJ2-1; TRBD2 matches 8 bases. J gave up 1 base and V 3 bases, and 2 bases lay outside the gene matches. CDR3 length equals 15 residues. CDR1 is LGHNA, CDR2 YSLEER, per germline. The CDR3 region is CASSQGGRSYNEQFF. Written as DNA, the CDR3 is TGCGCCAGCAGCCAGGGCGGGAGGTCCTACAATGAGCAGTTCTTC.

This clone was observed a handful of times. At the DNA level, this CDR3 is encoded by other sequences in the same sample as well. The V call is TRBV28, the J call TRBJ2-6, with no clear D. The CDR3 length is 12 residues. With 7 bases removed from V and 4 bases from J, the gap between germline ends came to 5 bases. The germline CDR1 and CDR2 sequences are MDHEN and SYDVKM. The DNA of the CDR3 is TGTGCCAGCACCACAGGGGCCAACGTCCTGACTTTC. This gives the protein CASTTGANVLTF.

Only a few counts were recorded for this clone. This sequence joins TRBV28 and TRBJ2-7, with 9 bases that match TRBD1. This CDR3 is 17 amino acids long. CDR1 MDHEN and CDR2 SYDVKM come from the germline V gene. J gave up 2 bases and V 2 bases, and 10 bases lay outside the gene matches. CDR3 sequence (DNA): TGTGCCAGCAGTTTAGGGCTTCCCGACAGGGGGGCCTACGAGCAGTACTTC. This codes for CASSLGLPDRGAYEQYF.

This clone appeared a few times. The V and J genes are TRBV7-2 and TRBJ2-3; tentatively, D is TRBD1 (6 bases). The CDR3 sequence is 16 residues long. The ends were cut back, 0 bases at V and 1 base at J, with 11 bases in the middle. Germline V gene sequence: CDR1 SGHTA, CDR2 FQGNSA. The CDR3 DNA reads as TGTGCCAGCAGCTTAGCAGGCAGGGGAGGCACAGATACGCAGTATTTT. This encodes CASSLAGRGGTDTQYF. Filled out from reference TRBV7-2 and TRBJ2-3, the complete variable domain reads GAGVSQSPSNKVTEKGKDVELRCDPISGHTALYWYRQSLGQGLEFLIYFQGNSAPDKSGLPSDRFSAERTGGSVSTLTIQRTQQEDSAVYLCASSLAGRGGTDTQYFGPGTRLTVL.